This T cell receptor (beta chain) appears in the sequencing data of a study of a mutant IDH1 vaccine in newly diagnosed glioma (dated by TCRdb to about 2021). About the investigation overall: Vaccination was initiated 4-6 weeks after radiotherapy alone, or concurrently with temozolomide cycles in the chemotherapy-containing groups. Prior to enrollment, standard therapy consisting of radiotherapy alone, temozolomide alone, or radiochemotherapy with temozolomide had been administered to patients, with the combination being received by most patients. The week-35 safety follow-up was designated visit V12, and the week-47 end of study was designated visit V13. Peripheral blood samples were drawn at six visits, namely V03 (baseline), V05, V07, V10, V12 and V13. The approximately 32 treated patients were approximately 62% male and 37.5% female, with a mean age of around 40 years. Longitudinal TCRB deep sequencing was done for 25 to 30 treated patients, wherever samples were available for exploratory analyses.

What the time point label conveys for this sample: week 47, end of study. Each vaccine dose, consisting of 300 ug of a 20-mer mutant IDH1 peptide in Montanide, was administered subcutaneously with topical imiquimod. Patients received eight vaccinations in weeks 1, 3, 5, 7, 11, 15, 19 and 23, corresponding to visits V03 through V10. All donors had newly diagnosed IDH1-mutant astrocytomas of WHO grade 3 or 4 that showed loss of nuclear ATRX. The samples were drawn from NOA16, a multicentre, single-arm, open-label phase I trial in Germany that tested a mutant IDH1 peptide vaccine in humans for the first time. Genomic DNA for TCRB sequencing was extracted from EDTA blood using the DNeasy Blood and Tissue Kit. On the study overall, not on this receptor specifically: Vaccine-induced immune responses across multiple MHC alleles were detected in 85% to 95% of patients. According to the authors, sample limitations meant that analyses of patient blood samples could not be reproduced. Changes in the top peripheral T cell clonotypes picked up by TCRB sequencing did not appear to be linked to pseudoprogression. Availability determined which PBMC samples were chosen for TCRB deep sequencing.

The method was the immunoSEQ multiplex PCR assay. Rearranged TCR beta chain sequences were amplified with the hsTCRB Kit following the manufacturer's protocol. Sequencing of TCRB libraries was carried out on an Illumina MiSeq. As for how the authors treated the data: The proprietary platform of the kit vendor was used for demultiplexing, trimming and gene mapping. TCRdb took over this immuneACCESS table, retaining in-frame rearrangements with V and J assigned. Such tables are incomplete; in checked studies, under half of the missing clones stem from an unresolved V gene, and the remainder is unexplained. V and J calls and clone size follow that table, whereas D and trimming were derived from the DNA. The sample table contains 30,000 to 35,000 clones; only one count was recorded for 90% of them. 5% to 6.5% of the sample lies in the top ten. With regard to this clone: Its antigen remains unidentified. One base away there is no much larger clone; base qualities are not given.

V drops 5 bases and J drops 2 bases, leaving 13 bases in between. The CDR3 holds 15 amino acids from the cysteine to the phenylalanine. Only the CDR3 DNA stays, 45 bases, in frame from base 1. CDR1 KGHSH and CDR2 LQKENI were looked up in the germline V gene. The source of this sequence is a woman in her thirties or forties with glioma. The rearrangement combines TRBV18 with TRBJ1-5; no D segment can be confidently identified. The sequencing used PBMCs, collected from a glioma patient whose treatment included an IDH1 peptide vaccine. In nucleotides, the sequence is TGTGCCAGCTCATCGGTCCCTTTCGGCAATCAGCCCCAGCATTTT. Its protein product is CASSSVPFGNQPQHF.